A selection of T cell receptor beta chains follows, all from one sample in a study of T cells of healthy individuals. TCRdb re-analysed the 5' RACE reads in MiXCR, keeping a single row per CDR3 protein. The table includes nearly 100,000 distinct CDR3 sequences, approximately 15% detected once. The receptors stem from a human donor in good health. Both conserved end residues are part of each CDR3. Fields, in order: V gene, D gene, clone size, J gene, CDR3 DNA, CDR3 protein. A D gene is named only where the DNA matches it firmly. The listing skips clone size in some rows; elsewhere it reads once, few, many or a size class.

>TRBV28|.|few|TRBJ2-3
TGTGCCAGCAGCTCGGGGGGCCTTACCACAGATACGCAGTATTTT
CASSSGGLTTDTQYF
>TRBV7-9|TRBD1|.|TRBJ2-1
TGTGCCAGCAGCCCTCAGGGGGCCAGCTCCTACAATGAGCAGTTCTTC
CASSPQGASSYNEQFF
>TRBV28|TRBD1|many|TRBJ2-7
TGTGCCAGCAGTTTCGGACAGGAACCCTACGAGCAGTACTTC
CASSFGQEPYEQYF
>TRBV13|TRBD2|.|TRBJ2-1
TGTGCCAGCAGCAACCGACTTCGAGCGGGGGGTATGTCGTATGAGCAGTTCTTC
CASSNRLRAGGMSYEQFF
>TRBV20-1|.|few|TRBJ1-1
TGCAGTGCTGCCTCCGTCTTGGGGGCTTTCTTT
CSAASVLGAFF
>TRBV7-2|.|.|TRBJ2-5
TGTGCCAGCAGCTTGCTAGCTCTGGAGACCCAGTACTTC
CASSLLALETQYF
>TRBV20-1|.|many|TRBJ1-5
TGCAGTGCTAGGGGGGGACCCCACGAACGGCCCCAGCATTTT
CSARGGPHERPQHF
>TRBV15|.|.|TRBJ2-1
TGTGCCACCAGCAGAGATTTCAGCAGGGGCAATGAGCAGTTCTTC
CATSRDFSRGNEQFF
>TRBV5-6|TRBD1|.|TRBJ2-7
TGTGCCAGCTGGGACAGGACCCTAGTCTACGAGCAGTACTTC
CASWDRTLVYEQYF
>TRBV7-9|.|.|TRBJ1-6
TGTGCCAGCAGTTACCAACTAGAGGCGGATTCACCCCTCCACTTT
CASSYQLEADSPLHF
>TRBV18|.|many|TRBJ1-5
TGTGCCAGCTCACCGAGTAAGGGGACCGAGCCCCAGCATTTT
CASSPSKGTEPQHF
>TRBV4-2|TRBD1|many|TRBJ1-1
TGTGCCAGCAGCCCGGACAGGGGGGGGACTGAAGCTTTCTTT
CASSPDRGGTEAFF
>TRBV5-3|.|.|TRBJ2-1
TGTGCCAGAAGGAGACAGGTGCGCTCCTACAATGAGCAGTTCTTC
CARRRQVRSYNEQFF
>TRBV6-2/TRBV6-3|.|.|TRBJ1-6
TGTGCCAGCAGTTACCCCGTTTCACCCCTCCACTTT
CASSYPVSPLHF
>TRBV6-6|TRBD1|many|TRBJ1-6
TGTGCCAGCAGTTCCAGGGGGGGCTATAATTCACCCCTCCACTTT
CASSSRGGYNSPLHF
>TRBV28|TRBD1|.|TRBJ2-7
TGTGCCAGCAGTACCTACAGGGGGCTACATTCATTC
CASSTYRGLHSF
>TRBV9|.|.|TRBJ1-3
TGTGCCAGCAGCGTAGATATCGGAGTCGGAAACACCATATATTTT
CASSVDIGVGNTIYF
>TRBV9|TRBD2|.|TRBJ2-3
TGTGCCAGCAGCTCTGGCGGGAGAGCGGCAGATACGCAGTATTTT
CASSSGGRAADTQYF
>TRBV12-3/TRBV12-4|TRBD1|few|TRBJ2-2
TGTGCCAGCAAATTGGGGACAGGGTCCACCGGGGAGCTGTTTTTT
CASKLGTGSTGELFF
>TRBV11-2|.|.|TRBJ2-7
TGTGCCAGCAGCTCCCAGGGGGGAAGTGCCTACGAGCAGTACTTC
CASSSQGGSAYEQYF
>TRBV27|.|few|TRBJ2-3
TGTGCCAGCAGTTTTAGCACAGATACGCAGTATTTT
CASSFSTDTQYF
>TRBV11-1|TRBD2|few|TRBJ2-1
TGTGCCAGCAGCCCCCGGACTAGCGCATCCTACAATGAGCAGTTCTTC
CASSPRTSASYNEQFF
>TRBV6-5|.|medium-sized|TRBJ1-3
TGTGCCAGCAGTTACCGACGTCTTGACTCTGGAAACACCATATATTTT
CASSYRRLDSGNTIYF
>TRBV6-1|.|.|TRBJ1-4
TGTGCCAGCAGTGAAGCTTTCGGAGCAACTAATGAAAAACTGTTTTTT
CASSEAFGATNEKLFF
>TRBV11-2|.|many|TRBJ2-2
TGTGCCAGCAGCTTCTTGCCCCCCGGGGCGAACACCGGGGAGCTGTTTTTT
CASSFLPPGANTGELFF
>TRBV15|TRBD2|many|TRBJ2-1
TGTGCCACCAGCAGAGAGCTAGCGGGGAACAATGAGCAGTTCTTC
CATSRELAGNNEQFF
>TRBV28|TRBD1|.|TRBJ2-5
TGTGCCAGCAGTTTGGGACAGAAGTCCCTTCAAGAGACCCAGTACTTC
CASSLGQKSLQETQYF
>TRBV4-3|.|.|TRBJ2-1
TGCGCCAGCAGCCAAGATAGGGGACAACCTCCCGGTGAGCAGTTCTTC
CASSQDRGQPPGEQFF
>TRBV2|.|.|TRBJ1-2
TGTGCCAGCAAGCAATCGGGGGACACCTATGGCTACACCTTC
CASKQSGDTYGYTF
>TRBV20-1|TRBD1|.|TRBJ2-1
TGCAGTGCTAGAGATTTTAGGACAGGGGGTAGTGAGCAGTTCTTC
CSARDFRTGGSEQFF
>TRBV7-3|.|.|TRBJ2-4
TGTGCCAGCAGCCCCACTGATGGAGCCATTCAGTACTTC
CASSPTDGAIQYF
>TRBV27|TRBD1|.|TRBJ2-6
TGTGCCAGCGCTGAGGGACAGATCCTCTCTGGGGCCAACGTCCTGACTTTC
CASAEGQILSGANVLTF
>TRBV2|TRBD1|.|TRBJ2-5
TGTGCCAGCAGGGGACAGGGGGCATGGGAGACCCAGTACTTC
CASRGQGAWETQYF
>TRBV7-2|.|.|TRBJ1-5
TGTGCCAGCAGCTTCGATGTCCACCAGCCCCAGCATTTT
CASSFDVHQPQHF
>TRBV5-1|.|few|TRBJ2-7
TGCGCCAGCAGCCCCGCGGCAACAGCGTACGAGCAGTACTTC
CASSPAATAYEQYF
>TRBV18|.|.|TRBJ1-1
TGTGCCAGCTCACCACGTTTGATATCTGACACGAACACTGAAGCTTTCTTT
CASSPRLISDTNTEAFF
>TRBV14|TRBD1|.|TRBJ2-7
TGTGCCAGCAGCACGAAACGACAGGGGTATTACGAGCAGTACTTC
CASSTKRQGYYEQYF
>TRBV15|.|many|TRBJ2-3
TGTGCCACCAGCAGAGATGCGCGGAGCACAGATACGCAGTATTTT
CATSRDARSTDTQYF
>TRBV21-1|.|many|TRBJ2-1
TGTGCCAGCAGCAAAGTTCGGGTGGCGGGCGGATACCCTAATAACAATGAGCAGTTCTTC
CASSKVRVAGGYPNNNEQFF
>TRBV19|TRBD2|.|TRBJ2-1
TGTGCCAGTAGTATTAGCGGCCGGGGAGGGAATGAGCAGTTCTTC
CASSISGRGGNEQFF
>TRBV6-1|TRBD1|few|TRBJ1-4
TGTGCCAGCACCAGAAGACAGGGAGGGGAAAAACTGTTTTTT
CASTRRQGGEKLFF